The 28 T cell receptor beta chains reported below all come from one sample, sequenced in a study of T cells in Graves' hyperthyroidism and ophthalmopathy. Amplification yielded TCR beta CDR3 regions, with RNA transcripts as the source. Using the HTBI primer set, a first-round RT-PCR was run on the TCR CDR3. TCRdb called the multiplex PCR reads again in MiXCR, with one record for every CDR3 protein. The sample includes around 300,000 distinct CDR3 sequences, about 14% of them seen just once. Input material: blood. All receptors come from a young woman with Graves' hyperthyroidism that later progressed to Graves' ophthalmopathy.

The genes are TRBV27 and TRBJ1-6; D not certain. V lost 7 bases, J lost 3 bases, and 10 bases lay in between. The germline V gene has CDR1 MNHEY and CDR2 SMNVEV (reference sequence). The CDR3 runs to 14 residues. DNA of the CDR3: TGTGCCAGCAATTCCCGGCACTATAATTCACCCCTCCACTTT. This translates into CASNSRHYNSPLHF.

This clonotype was seen more than once but under ten times. V gene TRBV4-3 combines with J gene TRBJ2-1, with 9 nucleotides matching TRBD2. The germline V gene encodes CDR1 LGHNA and CDR2 YSLEER. The length of the CDR3 is 16 residues. The V gene end was trimmed by 1 base and the J gene end by 6 bases; junction bases not matched to a gene: 7. In DNA, the CDR3 is TGCGCCAGCAGCCAAGTCCCCGAGACTAGCGGCAATGAGCAGTTCTTC. Its protein is CASSQVPETSGNEQFF.

This clonotype was found many times. The chain combines TRBV6-2 or TRBV6-3 with TRBJ2-1; 7 bases align to TRBD1. V lost 4 bases to trimming and J lost 8 bases; unmatched junction nucleotides: 8. This CDR3 comprises 14 residues. Germline V gives CDR1 MNHEY, CDR2 SVGEGT. CDR3 DNA: TGTGCCAGCAGTTTGGGGACAGAAGGTGATGAGCAGTTCTTC. Translating it yields CASSLGTEGDEQFF.

At least ten counts were recorded for this clonotype. This sequence joins TRBV28 and TRBJ2-7; TRBD2 might be the D (6 bases). The CDR3 contains 12 residues. Per germline, CDR1 MDHEN and CDR2 SYDVKM. The V gene lost 9 bases and the J gene lost 7 bases, with 16 bases spanning the gap. This chain's CDR3 is CASLGLLGEQYF. CDR3 DNA sequence: TGTGCCAGTCTGGGACTTTTAGGGGAGCAGTACTTC.

The V and J genes are TRBV28 and TRBJ2-1; 14 positions agree with TRBD2. Germline V gives CDR1 MDHEN, CDR2 SYDVKM. This CDR3 has 15 residues. Germline trimming cut 8 bases from V and 8 bases from J; bases unmatched to any gene: 8. CDR3 nucleotides: TGTGCCAGCTACGGGACTAGCGGGAGTAACGATGAGCAGTTCTTC. This gives the protein CASYGTSGSNDEQFF.

This clonotype turned up a few times. The rearrangement uses TRBV19 and TRBJ1-5; D is perhaps TRBD1 (5 bases). Germline V gene data show CDR1 as LNHDA and CDR2 as SQIVND (reference sequence). Trimming pared 6 bases from V and 0 bases from J, leaving 12 bases between. CDR3 size: 15 residues. The CDR3 sequence is CASRGADYSNQPQHF. DNA of the CDR3: TGTGCCAGTAGAGGGGCGGATTATAGCAATCAGCCCCAGCATTTT.

This clonotype occurred many times. The V and J genes are TRBV20-1 and TRBJ1-1; TRBD1 is a possible D gene (6 bases). The CDR3 consists of 13 residues. Germline V lookup: CDR1 DFQATT, CDR2 SNEGSKA (reference sequence). CDR3 bases: TGCAGGGCTGATACAGGGCGGCACACTGAAGCTTTCTTT. Protein product: CRADTGRHTEAFF.

The chain links TRBV19 to TRBJ1-1; no definite D call. Germline values: CDR1 LNHDA, CDR2 SQIVND (reference sequence). The V end was cut by 4 bases, the J end by 11 bases, with 11 bases between. This CDR3 region has 11 residues. The CDR3 DNA sequence: TGTGCCAGTAGTAGGACCGGTGGGGCTTTCTTT. Its translation: CASSRTGGAFF.

This clonotype appeared a few times. This clone may be a read error of a much larger clone one base away. The chain uses TRBV7-8 and TRBJ2-6; a weak D match, TRBD1 (6 bases). CDR3 length: 15 amino acids. From germline, CDR1 is SGHVS and CDR2 FQNEAQ. This CDR3 reads CAGSVTGSGANVLTF. The CDR3, as DNA: TGTGCCGGCAGCGTGACAGGCTCTGGGGCCAACGTCCTGACTTTC.

The gene calls are TRBV20-1 and TRBJ1-5; 10 bases fit TRBD1. Trimming cost V 5 bases and J 6 bases; bases outside gene matches: 10. In germline, CDR1 is DFQATT, CDR2 SNEGSKA (reference sequence). This CDR3 is built from 15 residues. Here the CDR3 DNA reads TGCAGTGCTGCGGCCCGGGACAGGGGAAGTCAGCCCCAGCATTTT. It specifies CSAAARDRGSQPQHF.

The chain is built from TRBV7-2 and TRBJ2-4; 16 bases fit TRBD2. After removal of 5 bases from V and 7 bases from J, the junction contained 8 bases not matched to a gene. In germline, CDR1 is SGHTA, CDR2 FQGNSA. The CDR3 consists of 17 residues. The CDR3: CASSRNPGLAGGNIQYF. The CDR3 DNA is TGTGCCAGCAGCCGAAACCCGGGACTAGCGGGAGGGAACATTCAGTACTTC. The variable domain in full, completed from reference TRBV7-2 and TRBJ2-4, reads GAGVSQSPSNKVTEKGKDVELRCDPISGHTALYWYRQSLGQGLEFLIYFQGNSAPDKSGLPSDRFSAERTGGSVSTLTIQRTQQEDSAVYLCASSRNPGLAGGNIQYFGAGTRLSVL.

This clonotype was counted at least ten times. The chain links TRBV6-1 to TRBJ1-5; D is perhaps TRBD1 (6 bases). From germline, CDR1 is MNHNS and CDR2 SASEGT. V was cut by 6 bases and J by 2 bases, with 17 bases left in between. The CDR3 is made up of 16 amino acids. The CDR3 spells CASSSVQGGGNQPQHF. Here the CDR3 DNA reads TGTGCCAGCAGCTCAGTACAGGGAGGAGGCAATCAGCCCCAGCATTTT.

By proportion, this clonotype is large. The chain uses TRBV6-1 and TRBJ2-7, with D perhaps assigned TRBD1 or TRBD2 (5 bases each). This CDR3 is built from 15 residues. V lost 5 bases and J 7 bases, leaving 21 bases between the germline ends. Germline CDR1 is MNHNS and CDR2 is SASEGT. This CDR3 reads CASSPDREGEEEQYF. The CDR3 region has the DNA TGTGCCAGCAGTCCGGACCGGGAAGGGGAAGAGGAGCAGTACTTC.

There are a few counts of this clonotype. The chain joins TRBV7-9 to TRBJ1-4; D is unclear. Germline values: CDR1 SEHNR, CDR2 FQNEAQ (reference sequence). CDR3 length: 13 residues. Trimming pared 4 bases from V and 8 bases from J, leaving 11 bases between. CDR3 sequence: CASSSLEREKLFF. CDR3 in DNA: TGTGCCAGCAGCTCCCTCGAAAGGGAAAAACTGTTTTTT.

V gene TRBV30 combines with J gene TRBJ1-2; D not resolved. CDR3 length equals 12 residues. Trimming took 2 bases from V and 8 from J, leaving 12 bases between them. Germline CDR1 and CDR2: GTSNPN and SVGIG (reference sequence). The CDR3 reads CAWSIGSLGYTF. The CDR3, as DNA: TGTGCCTGGAGTATAGGGTCGCTCGGCTACACCTTC.

This clonotype came up many times. CDR3 protein: CSVDPRPEETQYF. DNA for the CDR3: TGCAGCGTTGATCCAAGGCCGGAAGAGACCCAGTACTTC. This rearrangement joins TRBV29-1 to TRBJ2-5; unclear D gene. V lost 3 bases, J lost 3 bases, and 11 bases lay in between. The germline V gene has CDR1 SQVTM and CDR2 ANQGSEA. This CDR3 is 13 amino acids long. Full variable domain (remainder filled in from reference TRBV29-1 and TRBJ2-5): SAVISQKPSRDICQRGTSLTIQCQVDSQVTMMFWYRQQPGQSLTLIATANQGSEATYESGFVIDKFPISRPNLTFSTLTVSNMSPEDSSIYLCSVDPRPEETQYFGPGTRLLVL.

This clonotype was counted many times. This chain links TRBV7-6 with TRBJ2-3; TRBD2 aligns across 9 bases. The CDR3 has 20 amino acids. Germline CDR1 is SGHVS and CDR2 is FNYEAQ. After removal of 0 bases from V and 1 base from J, the junction contained 14 bases not matched to a gene. CDR3 in amino acids: CASSLAERLLWTSGTDTQYF. In DNA form, the CDR3 reads TGTGCCAGCAGCTTAGCGGAAAGATTGTTGTGGACTAGCGGCACAGATACGCAGTATTTT.

Ten or more counts support this clonotype. This chain links TRBV6-5 with TRBJ1-1; D call uncertain. This CDR3 spans 14 amino acids. Germline V gene lookup returns CDR1 MNHEY and CDR2 SVGAGI. With 0 bases removed from V and 5 bases from J, the gap between germline ends came to 10 bases. The CDR3 sequence: CASSYSGMGTEAFF. The CDR3 bases are TGTGCCAGCAGTTACTCCGGCATGGGAACTGAAGCTTTCTTT.

This clonotype was detected many times. The V gene is TRBV5-1, the J gene TRBJ2-7, with 8 nucleotides matching TRBD2. After removal of 4 bases from V and 2 bases from J, the junction contained 11 bases not matched to a gene. The CDR3 sequence is 16 residues long. Germline assignment: CDR1 SGHRS and CDR2 YFSETQ. The CDR3 coding sequence is TGCGCCAGCAGCAGGAGGGCTAGCGGGCCGACCTACGAGCAGTACTTC. Amino acids: CASSRRASGPTYEQYF.

The chain has TRBV20-1 and TRBJ2-7, with 10 bases that match TRBD1. The germline V gene has CDR1 DFQATT and CDR2 SNEGSKA (reference sequence). CDR3 length: 15 residues. The J segment lost 0 bases and the V segment lost 5 bases, leaving 7 bases of the junction unmatched. This CDR3 is CSAAGGQGTSYEQYF. The CDR3 coding sequence is TGCAGTGCTGCTGGGGGACAGGGGACCTCCTACGAGCAGTACTTC.

V usage is TRBV6-5 and J usage is TRBJ2-1; 14 bases agree with TRBD2. V gave up 2 bases and J gave up 6 bases; unmatched junction bases: 12. Germline V gene sequence: CDR1 MNHEY, CDR2 SVGAGI. The CDR3 spans 19 residues. The CDR3 DNA reads TGTGCCAGCAGTTACGGGACAGGCCGACTAGCGGGAGGGCCCAATGAGCAGTTCTTC. It specifies CASSYGTGRLAGGPNEQFF.

The table lists this clonotype with many counts. The chain employs TRBV4-2 and TRBJ1-5, with D possibly TRBD1 on 5 matching bases. This CDR3 region has 15 residues. The germline V gene has CDR1 LGHNA and CDR2 YNFKEQ. V was clipped by 0 bases and J by 6 bases, with 12 bases between them. CDR3 DNA sequence: TGTGCCAGCAGCCAAGACAGGGAGGTCAGTCAGCCCCAGCATTTT. This translates into CASSQDREVSQPQHF.

To note about this clonotype: A much larger clone differs by one base, so this may be a read error. The V and J genes are TRBV27 and TRBJ2-2; TRBD2 is a possible D gene (6 bases). This CDR3 comprises 15 residues. The germline CDR1 and CDR2 sequences are MNHEY and SMNVEV (reference sequence). CDR3 region: CATSDATSPTGELVF. The CDR3 DNA reads TGTGCCACCAGTGATGCAACTAGCCCCACCGGGGAGCTGGTTTTT.

This sequence joins TRBV25-1 and TRBJ1-5; a weak D match, TRBD1 (6 bases). Per the germline V gene, CDR1 is MGHDK and CDR2 is SYGVNS. This CDR3 region has 13 residues. V shed 8 bases and J shed 5 bases, with 13 bases lying between them. CDR3 sequence reads: CASGPGEYQPQHF. The CDR3 nucleotides are TGTGCCAGCGGACCAGGGGAATATCAGCCCCAGCATTTT. The full variable domain, its missing parts supplied by reference TRBV25-1 and TRBJ1-5, is EADIYQTPRYLVIGTGKKITLECSQTMGHDKMYWYQQDPGMELHLIHYSYGVNSTEKGDLSSESTVSRIRTEHFPLTLESARPSHTSQYLCASGPGEYQPQHFGDGTRLSIL.

This clonotype was seen many times. The V and J genes are TRBV19 and TRBJ2-7, with TRBD1 as a possible D gene (5 bases). The germline V gene has CDR1 LNHDA and CDR2 SQIVND (reference sequence). V was pared by 4 bases and J by 3 bases, with 16 bases between. This CDR3 region has 15 residues. The CDR3: CASSTQGGGSYEQYF. In DNA, the CDR3 is TGTGCCAGTAGTACTCAGGGTGGTGGAAGCTACGAGCAGTACTTC.

The V gene is TRBV5-6, the J gene TRBJ2-3; 7 bases are shared with TRBD1. V lost 0 bases to trimming and J lost 6 bases; unmatched junction nucleotides: 10. Germline-derived CDR1 and CDR2 are SGHDT and YYEEEE. This CDR3 has 16 amino acids. For the CDR3, the DNA is TGTGCCAGCAGCTTGGGGAACAGGGGTCGATATGATACGCAGTATTTT. Translated, it gives CASSLGNRGRYDTQYF.

In its sample, this clonotype was seen many times. V is TRBV2 and J is TRBJ1-1; 7 nucleotides line up with TRBD1. This CDR3 contains 14 residues. After removal of 3 bases from V and 4 bases from J, the junction contained 5 bases not matched to a gene. The V gene's germline CDR1 is SNHLY and CDR2 FYNNEI. This CDR3 reads CASSDQGGSTEAFF. The CDR3 nucleotides are TGTGCCAGCAGTGACCAGGGGGGGAGCACTGAAGCTTTCTTT.

In its sample, this clonotype was seen many times. V usage is TRBV5-1 and J usage is TRBJ2-1; 9 bases are a match to TRBD2. Germline CDR1 reads SGHRS; CDR2 reads YFSETQ. V shed 2 bases and J 6 bases; nucleotides not matched to a gene: 9. The CDR3 totals 16 residues. The CDR3 bases are TGCGCCAGCAGCTTTATAGCGGGAGCTTCCAGCAATGAGCAGTTCTTC. It is translated as CASSFIAGASSNEQFF.